Sequencing of this T cell receptor (beta chain) was carried out in a study of blood T cell repertoires in COVID-19. At the level of the study: The United States, Italy and Spain supplied acute and convalescent COVID-19 samples. PBMCs, B-cell-depleted T cells, or T cells provided the cDNA or gDNA that made up the material.

In the authors' methods: It was from reference gene primer amplification that nucleated cell counts were estimated. Only in-frame clones appear in the TCRdb table, and some are missing; sequencing was by immunoSEQ multiplex PCR. V and J calls and clone size are as listed in that table; D and trimming were resolved from the DNA. The sample includes some 260,000 clones, roughly 82% seen only once; the top ten take 4.5% to 6%. Sequenced material: peripheral blood. The sequence came from a woman older than 75 with active or convalescent COVID-19.

The CDR3 nucleotides read TGCAGCGTTACCCCCTGGGAGAGCTCTGGAAACACCATATATTTT. Translating gives CSVTPWESSGNTIYF. The chain has TRBV29-1 and TRBJ1-3, with D hard to call. Trimming stripped 5 bases from V and 0 bases from J, with 14 bases between. The CDR3 loop spans 15 amino acids. The germline V gene has CDR1 SQVTM and CDR2 ANQGSEA.